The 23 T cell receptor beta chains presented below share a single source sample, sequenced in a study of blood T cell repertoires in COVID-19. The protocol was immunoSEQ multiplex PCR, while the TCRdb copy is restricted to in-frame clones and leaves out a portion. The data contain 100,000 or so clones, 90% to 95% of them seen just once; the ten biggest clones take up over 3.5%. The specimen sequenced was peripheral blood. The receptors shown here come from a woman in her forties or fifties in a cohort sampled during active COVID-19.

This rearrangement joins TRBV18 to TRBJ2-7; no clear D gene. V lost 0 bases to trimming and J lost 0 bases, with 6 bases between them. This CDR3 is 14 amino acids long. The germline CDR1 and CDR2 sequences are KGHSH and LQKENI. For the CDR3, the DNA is TGTGCCAGCTCACCACCGGGCAACTCCTACGAGCAGTACTTC. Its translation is CASSPPGNSYEQYF. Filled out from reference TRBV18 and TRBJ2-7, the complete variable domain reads NAGVMQNPRHLVRRRGQEARLRCSPMKGHSHVYWYRQLPEEGLKFMVYLQKENIIDESGMPKERFSAEFPKEGPSILRIQQVVRGDSAAYFCASSPPGNSYEQYFGPGTRLTVT.

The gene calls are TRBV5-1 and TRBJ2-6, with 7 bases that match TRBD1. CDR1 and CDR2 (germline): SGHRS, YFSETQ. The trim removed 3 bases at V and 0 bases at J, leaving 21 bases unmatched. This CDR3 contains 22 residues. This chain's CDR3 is CASSSPSSAGGDQDSGANVLTF. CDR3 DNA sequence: TGCGCCAGCAGCTCGCCCTCGAGTGCAGGGGGAGACCAAGACTCTGGGGCCAACGTCCTGACTTTC.

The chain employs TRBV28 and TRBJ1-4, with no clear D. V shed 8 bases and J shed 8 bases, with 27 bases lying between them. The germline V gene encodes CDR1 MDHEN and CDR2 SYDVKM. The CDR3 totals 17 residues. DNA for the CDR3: TGTGCCAGCGACCCGGGGAGGGTGAGGGAACGAGGGGAAAAACTGTTTTTT. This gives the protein CASDPGRVRERGEKLFF.

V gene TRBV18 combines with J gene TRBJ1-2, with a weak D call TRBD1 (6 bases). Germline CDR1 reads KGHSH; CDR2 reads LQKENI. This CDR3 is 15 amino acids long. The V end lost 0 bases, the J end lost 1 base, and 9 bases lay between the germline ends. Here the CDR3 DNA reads TGTGCCAGCTCACCACCCTCAGGGGATAACTATGGCTACACCTTC. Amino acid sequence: CASSPPSGDNYGYTF.

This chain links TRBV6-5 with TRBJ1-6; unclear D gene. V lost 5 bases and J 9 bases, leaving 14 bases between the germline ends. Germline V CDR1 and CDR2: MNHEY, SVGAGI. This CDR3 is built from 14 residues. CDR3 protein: CASSTTVEGSPLHF. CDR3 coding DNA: TGTGCCAGCAGTACCACGGTGGAGGGTTCACCCCTCCACTTT.

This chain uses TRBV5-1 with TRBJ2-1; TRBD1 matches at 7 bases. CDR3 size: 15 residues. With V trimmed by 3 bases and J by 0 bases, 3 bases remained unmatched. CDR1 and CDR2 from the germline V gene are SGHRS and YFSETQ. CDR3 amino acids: CASSWTGDSYNEQFF. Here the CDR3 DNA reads TGCGCCAGCAGCTGGACAGGCGACTCCTACAATGAGCAGTTCTTC. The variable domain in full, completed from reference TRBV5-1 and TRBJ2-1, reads KAGVTQTPRYLIKTRGQQVTLSCSPISGHRSVSWYQQTPGQGLQFLFEYFSETQRNKGNFPGRFSGRQFSNSRSEMNVSTLELGDSALYLCASSWTGDSYNEQFFGPGTRLTVL.

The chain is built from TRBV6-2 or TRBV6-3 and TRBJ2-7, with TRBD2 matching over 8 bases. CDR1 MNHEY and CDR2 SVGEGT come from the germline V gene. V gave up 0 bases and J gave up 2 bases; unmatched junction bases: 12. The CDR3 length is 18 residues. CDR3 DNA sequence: TGTGCCAGCAGTTACTCACGGGCCCTAGCGGGTAGGGCCTACGAGCAGTACTTC. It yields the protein CASSYSRALAGRAYEQYF.

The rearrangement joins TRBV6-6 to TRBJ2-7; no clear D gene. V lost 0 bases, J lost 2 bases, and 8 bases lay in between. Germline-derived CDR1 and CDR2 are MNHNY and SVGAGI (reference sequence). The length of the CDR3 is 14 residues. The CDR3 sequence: CASSYSRSTYEQYF. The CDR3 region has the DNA TGTGCCAGCAGTTACTCGCGGTCAACCTACGAGCAGTACTTC.

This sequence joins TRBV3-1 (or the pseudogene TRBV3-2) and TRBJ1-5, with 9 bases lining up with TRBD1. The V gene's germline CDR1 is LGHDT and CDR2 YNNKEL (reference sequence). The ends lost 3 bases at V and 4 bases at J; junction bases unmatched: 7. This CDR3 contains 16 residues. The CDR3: CASSQAGTGRNQPQHF. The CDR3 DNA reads TGTGCCAGCAGCCAGGCCGGGACAGGGAGGAATCAGCCCCAGCATTTT.

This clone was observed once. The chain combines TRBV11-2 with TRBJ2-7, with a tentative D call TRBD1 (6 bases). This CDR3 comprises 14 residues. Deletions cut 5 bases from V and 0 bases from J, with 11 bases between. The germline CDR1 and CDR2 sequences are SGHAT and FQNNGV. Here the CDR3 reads CASSRDRYSYEQYF. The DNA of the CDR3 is TGTGCCAGCAGCCGCGACAGGTACTCCTACGAGCAGTACTTC.

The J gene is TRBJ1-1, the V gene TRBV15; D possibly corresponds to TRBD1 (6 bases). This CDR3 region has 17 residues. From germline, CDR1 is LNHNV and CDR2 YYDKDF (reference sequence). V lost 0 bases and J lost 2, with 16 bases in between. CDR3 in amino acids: CATSRESQGSFNTEAFF. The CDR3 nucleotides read TGTGCCACCAGCAGAGAAAGCCAGGGGTCCTTTAACACTGAAGCTTTCTTT.

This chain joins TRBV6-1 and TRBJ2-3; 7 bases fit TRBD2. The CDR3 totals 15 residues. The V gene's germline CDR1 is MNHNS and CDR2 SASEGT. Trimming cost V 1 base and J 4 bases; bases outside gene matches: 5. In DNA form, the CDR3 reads TGTGCCAGCAGTGAAGGGGGGGGTCTCCCAGATACGCAGTATTTT. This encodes CASSEGGGLPDTQYF.

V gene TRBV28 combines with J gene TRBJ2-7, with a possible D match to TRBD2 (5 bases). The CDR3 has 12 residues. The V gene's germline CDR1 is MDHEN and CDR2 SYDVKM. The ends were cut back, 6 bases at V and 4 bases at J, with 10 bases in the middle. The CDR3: CASSRGAYEQYF. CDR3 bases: TGTGCCAGCAGCCGGGGAGCGTACGAGCAGTACTTC.

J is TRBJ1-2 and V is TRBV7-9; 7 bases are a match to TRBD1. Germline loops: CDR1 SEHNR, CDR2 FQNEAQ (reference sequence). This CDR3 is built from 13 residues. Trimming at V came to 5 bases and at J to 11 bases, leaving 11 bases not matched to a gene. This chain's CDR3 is CASSPYPGQKYTF. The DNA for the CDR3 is TGTGCCAGCAGCCCATATCCGGGACAGAAATACACCTTC. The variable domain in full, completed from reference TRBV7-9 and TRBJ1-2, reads DTGVSQNPRHKITKRGQNVTFRCDPISEHNRLYWYRQTLGQGPEFLTYFQNEAQLEKSRLLSDRFSAERPKGSFSTLEIQRTEQGDSAMYLCASSPYPGQKYTFGSGTRLTVV.

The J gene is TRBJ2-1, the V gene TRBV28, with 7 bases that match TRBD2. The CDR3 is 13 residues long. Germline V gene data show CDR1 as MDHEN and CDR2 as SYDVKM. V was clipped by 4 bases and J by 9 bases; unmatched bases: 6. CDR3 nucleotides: TGTGCCAGCAGTTCCGTACTAGCGATTGAGCAGTTCTTC. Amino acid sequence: CASSSVLAIEQFF.

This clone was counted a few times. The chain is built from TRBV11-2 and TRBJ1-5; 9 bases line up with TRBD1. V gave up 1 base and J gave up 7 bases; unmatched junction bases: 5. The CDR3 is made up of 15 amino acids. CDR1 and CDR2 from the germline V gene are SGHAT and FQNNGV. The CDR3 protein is CASSLGDRVWQPQHF. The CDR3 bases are TGTGCCAGCAGCTTAGGGGACAGGGTCTGGCAGCCCCAGCATTTT.

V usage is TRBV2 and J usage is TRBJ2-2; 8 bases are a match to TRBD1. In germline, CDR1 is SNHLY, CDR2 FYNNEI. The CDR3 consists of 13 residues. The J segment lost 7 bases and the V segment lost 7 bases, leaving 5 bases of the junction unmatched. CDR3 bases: TGTGCCAGCACAGGACAGGGTGGCGGGGAGCTGTTTTTT. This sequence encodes CASTGQGGGELFF.

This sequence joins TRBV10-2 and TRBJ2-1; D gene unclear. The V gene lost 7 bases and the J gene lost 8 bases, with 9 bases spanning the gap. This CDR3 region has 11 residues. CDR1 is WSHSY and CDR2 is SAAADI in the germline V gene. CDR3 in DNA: TGCGCCAGCACCCCGAGTCATGAGCAGTTCTTC. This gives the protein CASTPSHEQFF.

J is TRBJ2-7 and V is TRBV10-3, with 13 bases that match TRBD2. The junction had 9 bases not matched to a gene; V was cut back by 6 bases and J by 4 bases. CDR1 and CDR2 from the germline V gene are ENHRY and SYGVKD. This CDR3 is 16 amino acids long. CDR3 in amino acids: CAISYWTSGGSYEQYF. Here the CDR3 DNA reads TGTGCCATCAGCTACTGGACTAGCGGGGGATCTTACGAGCAGTACTTC.

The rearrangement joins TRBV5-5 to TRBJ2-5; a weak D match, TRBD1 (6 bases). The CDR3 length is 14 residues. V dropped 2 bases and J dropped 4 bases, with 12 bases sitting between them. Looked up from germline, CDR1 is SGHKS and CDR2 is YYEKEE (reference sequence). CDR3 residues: CASSLQTGRETQYF. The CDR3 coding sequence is TGTGCCAGCAGCTTACAGACAGGTCGAGAGACCCAGTACTTC.

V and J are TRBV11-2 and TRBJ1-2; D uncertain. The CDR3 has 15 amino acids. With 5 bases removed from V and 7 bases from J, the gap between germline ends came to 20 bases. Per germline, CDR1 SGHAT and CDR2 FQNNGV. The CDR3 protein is CASSPGEVVGFGYTF. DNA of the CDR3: TGTGCCAGCAGCCCCGGGGAGGTTGTCGGGTTTGGCTACACCTTC.

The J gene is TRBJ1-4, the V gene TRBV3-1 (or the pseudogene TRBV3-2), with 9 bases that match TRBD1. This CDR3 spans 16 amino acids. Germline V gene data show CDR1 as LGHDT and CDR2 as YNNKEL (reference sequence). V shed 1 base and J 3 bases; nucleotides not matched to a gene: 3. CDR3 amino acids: CASSQVWTGANEKLFF. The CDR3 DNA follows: TGTGCCAGCAGCCAAGTTTGGACAGGGGCTAATGAAAAACTGTTTTTT.

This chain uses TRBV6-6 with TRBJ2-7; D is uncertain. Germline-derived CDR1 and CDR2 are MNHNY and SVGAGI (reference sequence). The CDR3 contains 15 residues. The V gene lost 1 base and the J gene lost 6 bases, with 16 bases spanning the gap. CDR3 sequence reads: CASSYLEPPSGEQYF. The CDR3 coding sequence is TGTGCCAGCAGTTACTTAGAACCCCCCTCGGGCGAGCAGTACTTC.